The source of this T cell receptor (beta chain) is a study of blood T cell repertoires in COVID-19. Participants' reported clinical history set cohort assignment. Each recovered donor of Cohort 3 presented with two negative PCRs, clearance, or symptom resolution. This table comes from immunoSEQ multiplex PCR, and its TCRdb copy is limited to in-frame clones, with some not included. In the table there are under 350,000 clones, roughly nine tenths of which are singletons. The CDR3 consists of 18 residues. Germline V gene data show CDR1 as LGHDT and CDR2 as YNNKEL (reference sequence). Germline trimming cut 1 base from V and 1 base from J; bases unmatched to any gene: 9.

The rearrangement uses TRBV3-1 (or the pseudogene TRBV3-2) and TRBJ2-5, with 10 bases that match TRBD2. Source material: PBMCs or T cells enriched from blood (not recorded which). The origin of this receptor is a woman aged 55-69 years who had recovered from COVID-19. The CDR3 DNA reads TGTGCCAGCAGCCAAGTATTAGCGGGAGGTCTCGGCCAAGAGACCCAGTACTTC. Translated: CASSQVLAGGLGQETQYF.